Presented here are 32 T cell receptor beta chains from one specimen sequenced in a study of shared clonotypes between healthy human individuals. Sequencing used immunoSEQ multiplex PCR; TCRdb keeps in-frame clones, though not all of them. Altogether 470,000 or so clones are present, roughly 80% being singletons, with the ten largest covering roughly 13%. Sample: PBMCs. Receptors were obtained from a woman between 40 and 55 years old in good health. Some clones in this sample may be carry-over from other donors' samples.

In its sample, this clone was seen once. A far larger clone is off by one base, so a read error is likely. The chain has TRBV7-7 and TRBJ2-5; D assignment may be TRBD1 or TRBD2 (6 bases each). V was shortened by 0 bases and J by 6 bases, with 14 bases between the two germline ends. This CDR3 has 15 residues. The germline gives CDR1 SSHAT, CDR2 FNYEAQ (reference sequence). The DNA of the CDR3 is TGTGCCAGCAGCTTAGCGCCCGGGGGCAATAAGACCCAGTACTTC. This encodes CASSLAPGGNKTQYF.

V gene TRBV7-9 combines with J gene TRBJ2-7, with 9 nucleotides matching TRBD1. From germline, CDR1 is SEHNR and CDR2 FQNEAQ (reference sequence). Unmatched junction bases numbered 6, after V lost 0 bases and J lost 6 bases. CDR3 length: 15 amino acids. CDR3 DNA: TGTGCCAGCAGCTTAGCGGGGACAGGGTATTTCGAGCAGTACTTC. Protein product: CASSLAGTGYFEQYF.

This chain joins TRBV6-5 and TRBJ1-2, with D unresolved. Germline CDR1 is MNHEY and CDR2 is SVGAGI. The CDR3 is 15 residues long. V gave up 0 bases and J gave up 4 bases, with 12 bases separating them. CDR3 loop: CASSYSTGSPYGYTF. The DNA of the CDR3 is TGTGCCAGCAGTTACTCGACCGGTTCCCCCTATGGCTACACCTTC.

With respect to this clone: A junction end diverges from the germline sequence, so it may reflect a read error. The CDR3 DNA follows: TGTGCCAGCAGCGTAGCTTCGGAACCAAATGGAAAACTGTTTTTT. The encoded protein is CASSVASEPNGKLFF. The chain is built from TRBV9 and TRBJ1-4; D gene ambiguous. Per the germline V gene, CDR1 is SGDLS and CDR2 is YYNGEE. The CDR3 spans 15 residues.

Concerning this clone: This likely came from a read error, as a far larger clone is one base away. Other DNA variants within this sample encode the same CDR3. The rearrangement uses TRBV5-4 and TRBJ2-7; 8 nucleotides agree with TRBD2. This CDR3 has 14 residues. Germline V gene sequence: CDR1 SGHNT, CDR2 YYREEE (reference sequence). CDR3 residues: CASSWRGAVDEQYF. For the CDR3, the DNA is TGTGCCAGCAGCTGGCGGGGGGCCGTCGACGAGCAGTATTTC.

This clone was recorded once. The chain recombines TRBV27 with TRBJ1-1; D is ambiguous. This CDR3 contains 15 residues. V was pared by 2 bases and J by 1 base, with 11 bases between. Germline loops: CDR1 MNHEY, CDR2 SMNVEV (reference sequence). The CDR3 loop reads CASSLGRLANTEAFF. The CDR3 bases are TGTGCCAGCAGTTTAGGGCGGTTGGCGAACACTGAAGCTTTCTTT.

The chain joins TRBV14 to TRBJ2-5, with D unclear. CDR1 is SGHDN, CDR2 FVKESK, per germline. CDR3 length: 19 amino acids. V lost 3 bases and J 5 bases, leaving 28 bases between the germline ends. The CDR3 DNA is TGTGCCAGCAGCCATACACCAGGCAAAACAAAAGCCTCATGGGAGACCCAGTACTTC. Translating gives CASSHTPGKTKASWETQYF.

The CDR3 spells CASSPRQGVDNTEAFF. CDR3 coding DNA: TGTGCCAGCAGCCCCAGACAGGGAGTAGATAACACTGAAGCTTTCTTT. This chain links TRBV14 with TRBJ1-1, with 7 bases identical to TRBD1. The germline gives CDR1 SGHDN, CDR2 FVKESK. This CDR3 comprises 16 residues. After removal of 4 bases from V and 2 bases from J, the junction contained 10 bases not matched to a gene.

This clone was seen a few times. V is TRBV9 and J is TRBJ2-7, with D tentatively TRBD1 (5 bases). This CDR3 has 15 amino acids. Germline-derived CDR1 and CDR2 are SGDLS and YYNGEE. V dropped 0 bases and J dropped 1 base, with 11 bases sitting between them. The CDR3 DNA reads as TGTGCCAGCAGCGTAGAGCAGGGTCCTTCCTACGAGCAGTACTTC. Residues: CASSVEQGPSYEQYF.

The count of this clone is one. This chain links TRBV5-1 with TRBJ2-2; possible D gene TRBD1, 6 bases. Between the trimmed V and J ends, which lost 0 bases and 3 bases, there was a span of 9 bases. Germline CDR1 and CDR2: SGHRS and YFSETQ. The CDR3 is 15 amino acids. The CDR3: CASSLVEGDTGELFF. Written as DNA, the CDR3 is TGCGCCAGCAGCTTGGTAGAGGGGGACACCGGGGAGCTGTTTTTT. Based on the CDR3 plus reference TRBV5-1 and TRBJ2-2, the full variable domain is KAGVTQTPRYLIKTRGQQVTLSCSPISGHRSVSWYQQTPGQGLQFLFEYFSETQRNKGNFPGRFSGRQFSNSRSEMNVSTLELGDSALYLCASSLVEGDTGELFFGEGSRLTVL.

The V and J genes are TRBV4-2 and TRBJ1-4; 8 nucleotides align to TRBD1. V shed 1 base, J shed 5 bases, and the junction held 3 bases outside the gene matches. This CDR3 has 15 residues. CDR1 LGHNA and CDR2 YNFKEQ come from the germline V gene. CDR3 residues: CASSQGGQANEKLFF. In DNA form, the CDR3 reads TGTGCCAGCAGCCAAGGGGGACAGGCAAATGAAAAACTGTTTTTT.

This clone was seen more than once but under ten times. In nucleotides, the CDR3 is TGTGCCAGCAGCACAGCCGGGACCCGCCGTAGCGAGCAGTACTTC. As protein: CASSTAGTRRSEQYF. This chain connects TRBV7-2 to TRBJ2-7, with D perhaps given as TRBD1 or TRBD2 (5 bases each). Germline V gene lookup returns CDR1 SGHTA and CDR2 FQGNSA. This CDR3 has 15 residues. Trimming took off 5 bases at V and 6 bases at J, with 20 bases between the two ends.

With respect to this clone: Only one base separates this from a far larger clonotype, so it likely reflects a read error. CDR3 in DNA: TGTGCCATCAGTGGCCCGACTAGCAGGAGGTCCGAGGGGCGGGCCAACGTCCTGACTTTC. It encodes CAISGPTSRRSEGRANVLTF. The chain employs TRBV10-3 and TRBJ2-6; TRBD2 aligns across 7 bases. Germline lookup yields CDR1 ENHRY and CDR2 SYGVKD. V trimming: 4 bases; J trimming: 5 bases; junction bases outside the gene matches: 20. The CDR3 is 20 amino acids.

CDR3 sequence reads: CASSYRDYRDTQYF. Here the CDR3 DNA reads TGTGCCAGCAGTTATAGGGACTACAGAGATACGCAGTATTTT. V gene TRBV6-5 combines with J gene TRBJ2-3; 7 bases align to TRBD2. This CDR3 spans 14 amino acids. Germline V lookup: CDR1 MNHEY, CDR2 SVGAGI. Germline trimming cut 3 bases from V and 5 bases from J; bases unmatched to any gene: 5.

The V gene is TRBV27, the J gene TRBJ2-2, with 8 bases matching TRBD2. Germline CDR1 reads MNHEY; CDR2 reads SMNVEV (reference sequence). V shed 1 base and J 4 bases; nucleotides not matched to a gene: 5. CDR3 length: 16 amino acids. CDR3 amino acids: CASSLYGGVSTGELFF. CDR3 nucleotide sequence: TGTGCCAGCAGTTTATACGGGGGGGTAAGCACCGGGGAGCTGTTTTTT.

The V and J genes are TRBV7-2 and TRBJ2-7; TRBD1 matches at 7 bases. Germline CDR1 is SGHTA and CDR2 is FQGNSA. The CDR3 loop spans 14 amino acids. With V trimmed by 1 base and J by 2 bases, 2 bases remained unmatched. As DNA, the CDR3 is TGTGCCAGCAGCTTAGTGGGACAGACCTACGAGCAGTACTTC. Translated, it gives CASSLVGQTYEQYF.

This clone was seen a single time. This chain uses TRBV30 with TRBJ1-2; the D is unclear. Per the germline V gene, CDR1 is GTSNPN and CDR2 is SVGIG (reference sequence). CDR3 size: 11 residues. This CDR3 reads CALELERDYTF. The CDR3 DNA sequence: TGTGCGCTGGAGTTAGAACGGGACTACACCTTC.

This clone was observed a handful of times. The V and J genes are TRBV30 and TRBJ2-1; D is perhaps TRBD2 (5 bases). V was cut by 1 base and J by 6 bases, with 25 bases left in between. This CDR3 contains 18 residues. Germline CDR1 is GTSNPN and CDR2 is SVGIG (reference sequence). CDR3 residues: CAWSGPRARVFEGNEQFF. The CDR3 DNA reads TGTGCCTGGAGTGGACCGCGGGCTCGGGTCTTCGAGGGCAATGAGCAGTTCTTC.

V gene TRBV5-6 combines with J gene TRBJ2-3; D is perhaps TRBD2 (6 bases). The germline V and J ends were trimmed by 1 base and 2 bases, with 14 bases remaining between them. CDR1 is SGHDT and CDR2 is YYEEEE in the germline V gene. There are 16 residues in the CDR3. For the CDR3, the DNA is TGTGCCAGCAGCTTGAGCCTAGCGAGCCACACAGATACGCAGTATTTT. This sequence encodes CASSLSLASHTDTQYF.

The V gene is TRBV6-5, the J gene TRBJ2-7; 8 bases align to TRBD1. The CDR3 runs to 14 residues. V was clipped by 6 bases and J by 4 bases; unmatched bases: 8. CDR1 and CDR2 (germline): MNHEY, SVGAGI. CDR3: CASSPDRDIYEQYF. The CDR3 bases are TGTGCCAGCAGCCCGGACAGGGATATTTACGAGCAGTACTTC.

This clone was found once. The genes are TRBV7-7 and TRBJ1-1; D is ambiguous. Trimming removed 1 base from V and 4 bases from J, with 10 bases in between. This CDR3 is built from 14 residues. CDR1 is SSHAT and CDR2 is FNYEAQ in the germline V gene (reference sequence). The CDR3 DNA reads as TGTGCCAGCAGCTTAGATTTTGGTAGCACTGAAGCTTTCTTT. Protein: CASSLDFGSTEAFF.

The rearrangement joins TRBV5-1 to TRBJ2-7, with 10 positions matching TRBD2. The CDR3 loop spans 20 amino acids. The V gene's germline CDR1 is SGHRS and CDR2 YFSETQ. The V segment lost 1 base and the J segment 3 bases; nucleotides outside the gene matches: 19. The DNA for the CDR3 is TGCGCCAGCAGCTTGACCGGGTCCGAGGGGGCTAGCGGGGGCTACTACGAGCAGTACTTC. Encoded protein: CASSLTGSEGASGGYYEQYF.

As to this clone: This sequence may be a read error, since a much larger clone differs from it by one base. The rearrangement links TRBV2 to TRBJ1-1; the D is unclear. CDR1 and CDR2 from the germline V gene are SNHLY and FYNNEI. V was shortened by 8 bases and J by 2 bases, with 12 bases between the two germline ends. The CDR3 loop spans 13 amino acids. DNA of the CDR3: TGTGCCAGCTTGCGGCGGCCCAACACTGAAGCTTTCTTT. It codes for CASLRRPNTEAFF.

The V gene is TRBV21-1, the J gene TRBJ1-3; TRBD1 was called by the table and not checked on the DNA. TRBV21-1 is termed a pseudogene. The CDR3 runs 15 residues. DNA for the CDR3: TGTGCCAGCAGCAAAGGGAACTCAGGGTCGGACACCATATATTTT. Encoded protein: CASSKGNSGSDTIYF.

With respect to this clone: A far larger clone differs by one base, so this is likely a read error. The chain couples TRBV29-1 to TRBJ2-6; D possibly matches TRBD1 or TRBD2 (5 bases each). The CDR3 totals 13 residues. Germline loops: CDR1 SQVTM, CDR2 ANQGSEA. The CDR3 here is CSVDWAGANALTF. CDR3 sequence (DNA): TGCAGCGTTGACTGGGCCGGGGCCAACGCCCTGACTTTC.

About this clone itself: Given a far larger clone just one base away, this is likely a sequencing read error. The gene calls are TRBV30 and TRBJ2-7; D uncertain. The CDR3 runs 13 residues. CDR1 and CDR2 from the germline V gene are GTSNPN and SVGIG (reference sequence). In nucleotides, the CDR3 is TGTACCTGGAGTATTGCTACCCCGGGTGAGCAGTACTTC. It encodes CTWSIATPGEQYF.

Concerning this clone: It differs at one base from a far larger clone, so likely a read error. This sample also contains other DNA sequences that code for the same CDR3. The chain has TRBV6-6 and TRBJ1-2; TRBD1 matches at 8 bases. This CDR3 comprises 14 residues. Per the germline V gene, CDR1 is MNHNY and CDR2 is SVGAGI (reference sequence). CDR3: CASSLQGDQYGYTF. CDR3 bases: TGTGCTAGCTCATTACAGGGGGACCAATATGGCTACACCTTC.

CDR3 coding DNA: TGCGCCAGCATATGGGCCCCGGGCTCTGGGGCCAACGTCCTGACTTTC. Translating it yields CASIWAPGSGANVLTF. The chain uses TRBV5-1 and TRBJ2-6; D remains ambiguous. V lost 6 bases to trimming and J lost 0 bases, with 13 bases between them. The CDR3 length is 16 residues. Germline V gives CDR1 SGHRS, CDR2 YFSETQ.

Points on this clone: This likely stems from a read error, as it lies one base from a far larger clone. This chain connects TRBV7-2 to TRBJ2-1; D is possibly TRBD2 (5 bases). The CDR3 totals 13 residues. The V end lost 7 bases, the J end lost 7 bases, and 14 bases lay between the germline ends. Germline V CDR1 and CDR2: SGHTA, FQGNSA. The CDR3 here is CASTALAWNEQFF. CDR3 nucleotide sequence: TGTGCCAGCACCGCCTTAGCGTGGAATGAGCAGTTCTTC.

The chain recombines TRBV4-2 with TRBJ2-2; the D gene is possibly TRBD2 (5 bases). Trimming cost V 1 base and J 2 bases, with 14 bases left between them. The CDR3 runs 17 residues. The germline gives CDR1 LGHNA, CDR2 YNFKEQ. The CDR3 loop reads CASSQVLPGRNTGELFF. Written as DNA, the CDR3 is TGTGCCAGCAGCCAAGTTCTTCCGGGGAGAAACACCGGGGAGCTGTTTTTT.

V and J are TRBV5-4 and TRBJ2-2, with D maybe TRBD1 (5 bases). Germline CDR1 SGHNT, CDR2 YYREEE (reference sequence). Trimming removed 0 bases from V and 3 bases from J, with 9 bases in between. This CDR3 has 15 residues. CDR3 region: CASSLDRSYTGELFF. CDR3 DNA sequence: TGTGCCAGCAGCTTGGACAGGTCGTACACCGGGGAGCTGTTTTTT.

The chain combines TRBV10-3 with TRBJ2-7, with 7 bases fitting TRBD2. Germline CDR1 ENHRY, CDR2 SYGVKD. The CDR3 runs to 12 residues. J was trimmed by 0 bases and V by 10 bases; bases with no gene match: 3. DNA of the CDR3: TGTGCCACCACTAGCGCCTCCTACGAGCAGTACTTC. Translating it yields CATTSASYEQYF.